The 13 T cell receptor beta chains reported below all come from one sample, sequenced in a study of T cells in Graves' hyperthyroidism and ophthalmopathy. The CDR3 regions of TCR beta were amplified from RNA transcripts. The primer set for the first-round RT-PCR of the TCR CDR3 was HTBI. Each CDR3 protein is one row after TCRdb ran MiXCR on the multiplex PCR reads. The data contain fewer than 350,000 distinct CDR3 sequences, approximately 15% of them seen just once; the ten biggest clones take up 7% to 9.5%. The sequencing input was blood. These receptors all stem from a middle-aged woman with Graves' hyperthyroidism.

This clonotype was recorded a few times. V gene TRBV12-3 or TRBV12-4 combines with J gene TRBJ2-1; a possible D gene is TRBD1 (5 bases). The CDR3 is made up of 16 amino acids. Trimming took off 2 bases at V and 1 base at J, with 12 bases between the two ends. CDR3 nucleotide sequence: TGTGCCAGCAGTTTAATTGAAGGGGTTTCCTACAATGAGCAGTTCTTC. This sequence encodes CASSLIEGVSYNEQFF.

Ten or more counts support this clonotype. The gene calls are TRBV5-1 and TRBJ1-2; no clear D gene. This CDR3 is 14 amino acids long. With 1 base removed from V and 8 bases from J, the gap between germline ends came to 15 bases. The germline V gene encodes CDR1 SGHRS and CDR2 YFSETQ. The CDR3 region has the DNA TGCGCCAGCAGCTTGAATGGGGAACGTCGGGGCTACACCTTC. Residues: CASSLNGERRGYTF.

J is TRBJ2-2 and V is TRBV4-1; 11 bases match TRBD2. The CDR3 has 17 amino acids. V trimming: 3 bases; J trimming: 2 bases; junction bases outside the gene matches: 5. Germline values: CDR1 MGHRA, CDR2 YSYEKL. The chain's CDR3 is CASSHFGTSGNTGELFF. The CDR3 region has the DNA TGCGCCAGCAGCCACTTCGGGACTAGCGGTAACACCGGGGAGCTGTTTTTT.

This clonotype was recorded many times. The rearrangement joins TRBV11-2 to TRBJ2-1; 10 bases are shared with TRBD2. The ends lost 6 bases at V and 7 bases at J; junction bases unmatched: 9. The CDR3 is 15 amino acids. The germline V gene has CDR1 SGHAT and CDR2 FQNNGV. The chain's CDR3 is CASRLAGVSGNEQFF. The CDR3 DNA reads TGTGCCAGCAGGCTAGCGGGAGTAAGTGGAAATGAGCAGTTCTTC.

This clonotype appeared many times. The chain employs TRBV7-3 and TRBJ1-1; D is possibly TRBD1 (6 bases). V dropped 5 bases and J dropped 3 bases, with 10 bases sitting between them. There are 13 residues in the CDR3. The germline V gene has CDR1 SGHTA and CDR2 FQGTGA. The CDR3 here is CASSLWTDTEAFF. For the CDR3, the DNA is TGTGCCAGCAGCCTGTGGACAGACACTGAAGCTTTCTTT. Full variable domain (remainder filled in from reference TRBV7-3 and TRBJ1-1): GAGVSQTPSNKVTEKGKYVELRCDPISGHTALYWYRQSLGQGPEFLIYFQGTGAADDSGLPNDRFFAVRPEGSVSTLKIQRTERGDSAVYLCASSLWTDTEAFFGQGTRLTVV.

This clonotype was seen repeatedly, ten times or more. The chain employs TRBV3-1 and TRBJ1-1; D is unclear. Germline loops: CDR1 LGHDT, CDR2 YNNKEL (reference sequence). Trimming stripped 6 bases from V and 0 bases from J, with 5 bases between. The CDR3 is 12 amino acids. The CDR3 nucleotides read TGTGCCAGCAGTTTACTGAACACTGAAGCTTTCTTT. Translated, it gives CASSLLNTEAFF. Full variable domain (remainder filled in from reference TRBV3-1 and TRBJ1-1): DTAVSQTPKYLVTQMGNDKSIKCEQNLGHDTMYWYKQDSKKFLKIMFSYNNKELIINETVPNRFSPKSPDKAHLNLHINSLELGDSAVYFCASSLLNTEAFFGQGTRLTVV.

This clonotype was observed a few times. J is TRBJ2-7 and V is TRBV4-2; TRBD2 matches at 10 bases. The V gene's germline CDR1 is LGHNA and CDR2 YNFKEQ. J gave up 0 bases and V 3 bases, and 17 bases lay outside the gene matches. The CDR3 sequence is 20 residues long. This CDR3 reads CASSQRAGLAVPRYSYEQYF. DNA of the CDR3: TGTGCCAGCAGCCAGCGAGCCGGACTAGCGGTCCCACGATACTCCTACGAGCAGTACTTC.

This clonotype occurred a few times. This chain uses TRBV4-2 with TRBJ1-3, with TRBD1 as a possible D gene (5 bases). Deletions cut 4 bases from V and 4 bases from J, with 20 bases between. Germline V gene data show CDR1 as LGHNA and CDR2 as YNFKEQ. The CDR3 sequence is 17 residues long. The CDR3 protein is CASSPYQGASGGNTIYF. Written as DNA, the CDR3 is TGTGCCAGCAGCCCTTACCAGGGAGCATCTGGAGGAAACACCATATATTTT.

In this sample, this clonotype turned up many times. The rearrangement links TRBV12-3 or TRBV12-4 to TRBJ1-2; 8 nucleotides match TRBD1. The CDR3 covers 15 residues. J was trimmed by 8 bases and V by 5 bases; bases with no gene match: 13. CDR3: CASSKLGTGLSGYTF. For the CDR3, the DNA is TGTGCCAGCAGTAAACTAGGGACAGGTCTTTCCGGCTACACCTTC.

With regard to this clonotype: One junction end disagrees with the germline gene, perhaps due to a read error. The chain couples TRBV3-1 to TRBJ2-5, with a possible D match to TRBD1 (6 bases). The CDR3 totals 12 residues. Germline V gene lookup returns CDR1 LGHDT and CDR2 YNNKEL (reference sequence). CDR3 protein: CASSQVGTKINF. CDR3 nucleotides: TGTGCCAGCAGTCAAGTCGGGACAAAGATTAACTTC.

This clonotype has at least ten counts. This CDR3 reads CASGLGETQYF. The DNA for the CDR3 is TGTGCCAGCGGCTTAGGGGAGACCCAGTACTTC. The chain employs TRBV6-1 and TRBJ2-5; D is undetermined. Deletions cut 8 bases from V and 5 bases from J, with 9 bases between. The CDR3 is 11 amino acids. Germline values: CDR1 MNHNS, CDR2 SASEGT.

This clonotype occurred a few times. This may arise from a read error, as a much more abundant clone is one base away. This chain connects TRBV29-1 to TRBJ1-1, with 7 bases lining up with TRBD1. The CDR3 is made up of 12 amino acids. V was pared by 7 bases and J by 5 bases, with 7 bases of the junction left unmatched. Germline assignment: CDR1 SQVTM and CDR2 ANQGSEA. This chain's CDR3 is CSAYRGWTEAFF. In DNA form, the CDR3 reads TGCAGCGCCTACAGGGGTTGGACTGAAGCTTTCTTT.

The table lists this clonotype with many counts. V gene TRBV6-4 combines with J gene TRBJ2-2, with a possible D match to TRBD2 (5 bases). CDR3 length: 14 amino acids. Germline CDR1 reads MRHNA; CDR2 reads SNTAGT. The germline V and J ends were trimmed by 4 bases and 4 bases, with 10 bases remaining between them. The chain's CDR3 is CASSATGLTGELFF. The CDR3 DNA reads as TGTGCCAGCAGTGCCACCGGACTCACCGGGGAGCTGTTTTTT.